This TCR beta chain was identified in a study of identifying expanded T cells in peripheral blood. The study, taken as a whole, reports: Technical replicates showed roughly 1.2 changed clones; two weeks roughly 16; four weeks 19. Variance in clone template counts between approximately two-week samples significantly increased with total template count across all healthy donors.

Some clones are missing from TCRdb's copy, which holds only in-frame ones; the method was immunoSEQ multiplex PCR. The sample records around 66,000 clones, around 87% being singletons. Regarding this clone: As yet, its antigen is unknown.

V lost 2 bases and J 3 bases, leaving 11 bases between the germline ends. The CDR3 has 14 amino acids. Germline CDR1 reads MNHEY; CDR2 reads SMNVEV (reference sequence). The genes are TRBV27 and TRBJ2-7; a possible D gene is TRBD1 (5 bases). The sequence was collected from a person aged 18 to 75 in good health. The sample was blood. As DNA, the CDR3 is TGTGCCAGCAGTTTAAAGGGGATCATCTACGAGCAGTACTTC. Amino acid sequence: CASSLKGIIYEQYF.